The sequence of this T cell receptor beta chain was determined in a study of cytomegalovirus exposure and HLA in healthy donors. Points from the study as a whole: For presence/absence analyses, sequencing depth was assumed to be roughly uniform across donors.

The PCR had 60 Vbeta and 13 Jbeta primers. Sequencing was performed with immunoSEQ multiplex PCR; in TCRdb, only in-frame clones are kept and a portion is missing. The sample has about 180,000 clones, about four fifths seen once. A remark on this clone: What it binds is unknown.

The CDR3 sequence is 15 residues long. J gave up 3 bases and V 0 bases, and 4 bases lay outside the gene matches. Germline V lookup: CDR1 SGHNT, CDR2 YYREEE (reference sequence). Sequencing input: PBMCs. V gene TRBV5-4 combines with J gene TRBJ1-1; 8 bases map to TRBD1. The sequence was obtained from a woman aged 30 to 39 in good health and CMV-seronegative. The CDR3 nucleotides are TGTGCCAGCAGCTTGGGCAGGGGGCGCGACACTGAAGCTTTCTTT. This codes for CASSLGRGRDTEAFF.